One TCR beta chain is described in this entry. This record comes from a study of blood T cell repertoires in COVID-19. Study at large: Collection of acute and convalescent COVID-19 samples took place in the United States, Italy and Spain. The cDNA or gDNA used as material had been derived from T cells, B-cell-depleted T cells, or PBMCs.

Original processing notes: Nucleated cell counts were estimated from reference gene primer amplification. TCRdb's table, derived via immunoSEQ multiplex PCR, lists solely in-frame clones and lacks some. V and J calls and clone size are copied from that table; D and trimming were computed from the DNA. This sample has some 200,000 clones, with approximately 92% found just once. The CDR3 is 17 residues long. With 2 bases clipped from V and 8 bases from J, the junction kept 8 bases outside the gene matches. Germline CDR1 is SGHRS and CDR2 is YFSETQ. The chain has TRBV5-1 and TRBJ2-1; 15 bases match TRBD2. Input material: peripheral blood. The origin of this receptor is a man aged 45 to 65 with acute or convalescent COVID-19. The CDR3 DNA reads TGCGCCAGCAGCTTCAATCCGGGACTAGCGGGAGGTCATGAGCAGTTCTTC. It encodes CASSFNPGLAGGHEQFF.